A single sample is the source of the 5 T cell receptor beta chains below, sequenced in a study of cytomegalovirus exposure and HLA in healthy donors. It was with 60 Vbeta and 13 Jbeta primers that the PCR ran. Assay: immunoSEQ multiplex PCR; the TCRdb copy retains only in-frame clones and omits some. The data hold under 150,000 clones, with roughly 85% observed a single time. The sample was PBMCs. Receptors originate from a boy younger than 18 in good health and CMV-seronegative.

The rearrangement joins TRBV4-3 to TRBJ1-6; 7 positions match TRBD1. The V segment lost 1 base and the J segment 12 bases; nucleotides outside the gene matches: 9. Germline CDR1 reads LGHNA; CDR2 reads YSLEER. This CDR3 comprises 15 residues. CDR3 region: CASSQVIGTDEPLHF. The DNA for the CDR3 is TGCGCCAGCAGCCAAGTGATCGGGACAGACGAACCCCTCCACTTT.

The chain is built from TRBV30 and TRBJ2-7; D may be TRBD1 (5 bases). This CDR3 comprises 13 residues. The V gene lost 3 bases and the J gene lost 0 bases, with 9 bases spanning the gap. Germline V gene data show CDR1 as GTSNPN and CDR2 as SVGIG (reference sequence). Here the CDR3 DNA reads TGTGCCTGGAGGGGGCAGGGCTCCTACGAGCAGTACTTC. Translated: CAWRGQGSYEQYF.

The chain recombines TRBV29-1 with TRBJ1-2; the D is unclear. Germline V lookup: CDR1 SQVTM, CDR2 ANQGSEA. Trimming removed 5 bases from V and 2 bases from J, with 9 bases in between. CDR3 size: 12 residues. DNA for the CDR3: TGCAGCGTTCTGACGGAGAACTATGGCTACACCTTC. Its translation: CSVLTENYGYTF.

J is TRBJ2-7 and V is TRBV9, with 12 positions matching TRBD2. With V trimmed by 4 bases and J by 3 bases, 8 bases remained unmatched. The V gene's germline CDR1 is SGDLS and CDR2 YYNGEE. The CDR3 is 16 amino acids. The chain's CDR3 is CASSPSRTSGIYEQYF. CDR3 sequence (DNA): TGTGCCAGCAGCCCTTCACGGACTAGCGGGATCTACGAGCAGTACTTC. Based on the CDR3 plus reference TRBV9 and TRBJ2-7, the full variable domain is DSGVTQTPKHLITATGQRVTLRCSPRSGDLSVYWYQQSLDQGLQFLIQYYNGEERAKGNILERFSAQQFPDLHSELNLSSLELGDSALYFCASSPSRTSGIYEQYFGPGTRLTVT.

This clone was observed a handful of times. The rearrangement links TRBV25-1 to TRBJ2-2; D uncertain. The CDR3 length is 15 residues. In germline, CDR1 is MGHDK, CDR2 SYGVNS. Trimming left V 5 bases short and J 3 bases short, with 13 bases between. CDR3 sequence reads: CASSPRVLDTGELFF. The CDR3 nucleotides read TGTGCCAGCAGTCCCCGGGTCCTCGACACCGGGGAGCTGTTTTTT.